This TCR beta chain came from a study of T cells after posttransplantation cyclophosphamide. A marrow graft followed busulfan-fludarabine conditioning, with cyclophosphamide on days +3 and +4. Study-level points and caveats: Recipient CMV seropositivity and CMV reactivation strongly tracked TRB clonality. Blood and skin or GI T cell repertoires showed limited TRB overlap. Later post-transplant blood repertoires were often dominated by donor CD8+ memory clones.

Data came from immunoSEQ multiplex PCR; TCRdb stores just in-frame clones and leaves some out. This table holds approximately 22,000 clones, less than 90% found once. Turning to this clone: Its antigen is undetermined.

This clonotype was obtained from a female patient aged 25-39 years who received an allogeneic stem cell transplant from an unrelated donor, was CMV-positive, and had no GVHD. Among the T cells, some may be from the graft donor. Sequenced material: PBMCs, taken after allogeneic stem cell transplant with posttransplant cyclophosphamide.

The DNA of the CDR3 is TGTGCCTGGAGTTGGACATCCGAAGCTTTCTTT. Encoded protein: CAWSWTSEAFF. V usage is TRBV30 and J usage is TRBJ1-1; D might be TRBD1 (5 bases). CDR1 and CDR2 from the germline V gene are GTSNPN and SVGIG (reference sequence). The CDR3 length is 11 residues. Trimming shortened V by 2 bases and J by 8 bases, and 9 bases separated the two germline ends.